Below are 21 T cell receptor beta chains sequenced from a single sample in a study of blood T cell repertoires in COVID-19. Repertoires were generated with immunoSEQ multiplex PCR, while TCRdb's copy carries only in-frame clones and drops some. The table includes about 320,000 clones, around 86% detected once. Material for sequencing was PBMCs or T cells enriched from blood (not recorded which). Receptors were obtained from a man aged 60 to 75 who had recovered from COVID-19.

The gene calls are TRBV6-5 and TRBJ2-3, with 8 bases that match TRBD1. The germline V gene has CDR1 MNHEY and CDR2 SVGAGI. V was pared by 6 bases and J by 6 bases, with 5 bases of the junction left unmatched. This CDR3 is 13 amino acids long. CDR3 region: CASRQGVRDTQYF. The CDR3 DNA sequence: TGTGCCAGCAGACAGGGGGTTAGGGATACGCAGTATTTT.

This chain uses TRBV28 with TRBJ2-5; 12 bases agree with TRBD2. The CDR3 length is 15 residues. V dropped 3 bases and J dropped 5; count of bases not matched to a gene: 4. Per the germline V gene, CDR1 is MDHEN and CDR2 is SYDVKM. The chain's CDR3 is CASSLASGRAETQYF. The CDR3 coding sequence is TGTGCCAGCAGTTTGGCTAGCGGGAGGGCGGAGACCCAGTACTTC.

The chain links TRBV28 to TRBJ1-4; 7 bases align to TRBD1. Germline loops: CDR1 MDHEN, CDR2 SYDVKM. This CDR3 region has 14 residues. After removal of 8 bases from V and 5 bases from J, the junction contained 8 bases not matched to a gene. This CDR3 reads CASYTGEANEKLFF. The CDR3 DNA reads TGTGCCAGCTACACAGGGGAGGCCAATGAAAAACTGTTTTTT.

The chain is built from TRBV18 and TRBJ2-6; 7 nucleotides line up with TRBD1. CDR3 length: 17 residues. V dropped 3 bases and J dropped 2; count of bases not matched to a gene: 7. Germline V gene lookup returns CDR1 KGHSH and CDR2 LQKENI. CDR3 protein: CASSPLGQVAGANVLTF. The DNA of the CDR3 is TGTGCCAGCTCACCTCTCGGACAGGTTGCTGGGGCCAACGTCCTGACTTTC.

The chain uses TRBV6-2 or TRBV6-3 and TRBJ2-1; 8 nucleotides align to TRBD2. This CDR3 has 16 residues. The germline V gene encodes CDR1 MNHEY and CDR2 SVGEGT. The J segment lost 0 bases and the V segment lost 6 bases, leaving 7 bases of the junction unmatched. CDR3 in DNA: TGTGCCAGCAGCCCTAGACTAGCGAGCTCCTACAATGAGCAGTTCTTC. It specifies CASSPRLASSYNEQFF.

This clone was picked up a small number of times. The chain joins TRBV19 to TRBJ1-3; D is ambiguous. Germline-derived CDR1 and CDR2 are LNHDA and SQIVND (reference sequence). This CDR3 has 17 amino acids. Trimming pared 3 bases from V and 1 base from J, leaving 16 bases between. The CDR3 here is CASSISRSEVSGNTIYF. The CDR3 coding sequence is TGTGCCAGTAGTATTTCACGGAGCGAGGTTTCTGGAAACACCATATATTTT.

The V gene is TRBV7-9, the J gene TRBJ2-1; weak D call: TRBD2 (5 bases). This CDR3 contains 13 residues. CDR1 is SEHNR and CDR2 is FQNEAQ in the germline V gene (reference sequence). V shed 3 bases and J shed 12 bases, with 15 bases lying between them. CDR3 coding DNA: TGTGCCAGCAGCTTCAGTCAGGTTGAGGGGCAGTTCTTC. It is translated as CASSFSQVEGQFF.

This sequence joins TRBV10-1 and TRBJ2-7; 11 nucleotides match TRBD2. V was pared by 8 bases and J by 3 bases, with 12 bases of the junction left unmatched. The CDR3 contains 16 residues. Germline CDR1 and CDR2: WNHNN and SYGVQD (reference sequence). The DNA of the CDR3 is TGCGCCAGCCAAGGGACTAGCGGACAGGGTAACTACGAGCAGTACTTC. This sequence encodes CASQGTSGQGNYEQYF.

The gene calls are TRBV28 and TRBJ2-5, with 8 bases that match TRBD1. CDR1 is MDHEN, CDR2 SYDVKM, per germline. V gave up 2 bases and J gave up 5 bases; unmatched junction bases: 7. The CDR3 contains 15 residues. CDR3 nucleotide sequence: TGTGCCAGCAGTTTAAGGACAGGGTCGGAGGAGACCCAGTACTTC. Residues: CASSLRTGSEETQYF. The full variable domain, rest sourced from reference TRBV28 and TRBJ2-5, is DVKVTQSSRYLVKRTGEKVFLECVQDMDHENMFWYRQDPGLGLRLIYFSYDVKMKEKGDIPEGYSVSREKKERFSLILESASTNQTSMYLCASSLRTGSEETQYFGPGTRLLVL.

This clone occurred a few times. V gene TRBV2 combines with J gene TRBJ1-1; D unclear. Germline V CDR1 and CDR2: SNHLY, FYNNEI. The CDR3 has 11 residues. V was clipped by 6 bases and J by 6 bases, with 8 bases between them. CDR3 residues: CASSWQSEAFF. In DNA, the CDR3 is TGTGCCAGCAGCTGGCAGTCTGAAGCTTTCTTT.

The chain uses TRBV9 and TRBJ2-7, with 15 nucleotides matching TRBD2. Germline CDR1 SGDLS, CDR2 YYNGEE. The junction had 8 bases not matched to a gene; V was cut back by 4 bases and J by 6 bases. There are 16 residues in the CDR3. The CDR3 nucleotides are TGTGCCAGCAGCCCGGGACTAGCGGGAGGACAGGTCGAGCAGTACTTC. Protein product: CASSPGLAGGQVEQYF.

V gene TRBV28 combines with J gene TRBJ1-2, with D uncertain. The CDR3 extends over 11 amino acids. Germline CDR1 MDHEN, CDR2 SYDVKM. The ends were cut back, 6 bases at V and 6 bases at J, with 8 bases in the middle. The CDR3 reads CASSYRDGYTF. The CDR3 DNA reads TGTGCCAGCAGCTATCGAGATGGCTACACCTTC.

The chain combines TRBV7-3 with TRBJ1-3; D not resolved. Germline values: CDR1 SGHTA, CDR2 FQGTGA. CDR3 length equals 16 residues. V was clipped by 5 bases and J by 0 bases, with 14 bases between them. CDR3 region: CASSEEAGGSGNTIYF. The CDR3, as DNA: TGTGCCAGCAGCGAGGAGGCAGGAGGCTCTGGAAACACCATATATTTT.

This chain joins TRBV7-3 and TRBJ1-1; 8 bases line up with TRBD1. The J segment lost 2 bases and the V segment lost 4 bases, leaving 9 bases of the junction unmatched. CDR1 and CDR2 (germline): SGHTA, FQGTGA. This CDR3 is 16 amino acids long. The chain's CDR3 is CASSSRDRLGNTEAFF. The CDR3 DNA reads as TGTGCCAGCAGCTCCCGGGACAGGCTAGGTAACACTGAAGCTTTCTTT.

V usage is TRBV5-4 and J usage is TRBJ2-7; D may be TRBD2 (6 bases). Germline CDR1 SGHNT, CDR2 YYREEE (reference sequence). V lost 4 bases and J lost 2, with 19 bases in between. The CDR3 length is 16 residues. The CDR3 here is CASSLGPRDSTYEQYF. The CDR3 nucleotides are TGTGCCAGCAGCCTGGGACCCCGGGACTCCACCTACGAGCAGTACTTC.

The V gene is TRBV9, the J gene TRBJ2-3; 11 bases match TRBD2. The CDR3 covers 16 residues. Germline CDR1 SGDLS, CDR2 YYNGEE. Losses at the gene ends were 3 bases for V and 3 bases for J; bases not matched to a gene: 6. As DNA, the CDR3 is TGTGCCAGCAGCGCAACTAGCGGGAGTGGTACAGATACGCAGTATTTT. This encodes CASSATSGSGTDTQYF.

This clone has a single count. The chain joins TRBV7-9 to TRBJ2-5, with D uncertain. Germline-derived CDR1 and CDR2 are SEHNR and FQNEAQ (reference sequence). V gave up 1 base and J gave up 3 bases, with 6 bases separating them. The CDR3 has 13 residues. CDR3 in DNA: TGTGCCAGCAGCTTAGACGGAGAAGAGACCCAGTACTTC. Its protein product is CASSLDGEETQYF.

The rearrangement joins TRBV4-1 to TRBJ1-5; D remains unclear. The length of the CDR3 is 13 residues. Germline assignment: CDR1 MGHRA and CDR2 YSYEKL. V was cut by 0 bases and J by 7 bases, with 7 bases left in between. CDR3 residues: CASSQDSQQPQHF. The CDR3 DNA reads as TGCGCCAGCAGCCAAGATTCCCAACAGCCCCAGCATTTT.

CDR3 protein: CASSRDRGQFGQPQHF. DNA of the CDR3: TGTGCCAGCAGCAGGGACAGGGGGCAATTCGGTCAGCCCCAGCATTTT. The rearrangement uses TRBV7-2 and TRBJ1-5; 12 bases line up with TRBD1. The CDR3 has 16 amino acids. Looked up from germline, CDR1 is SGHTA and CDR2 is FQGNSA. V was clipped by 5 bases and J by 6 bases; unmatched bases: 8.

The rearrangement uses TRBV7-3 and TRBJ2-5, with TRBD1 matching 8 bases. The CDR3 spans 13 residues. V dropped 8 bases and J dropped 5; count of bases not matched to a gene: 7. The germline CDR1 and CDR2 sequences are SGHTA and FQGTGA. CDR3 residues: CASGPGGTETQYF. The DNA for the CDR3 is TGTGCCAGCGGACCAGGGGGCACGGAGACCCAGTACTTC.

The chain is built from TRBV9 and TRBJ2-7, with TRBD2 matching over 8 bases. The V segment lost 4 bases and the J segment 0 bases; nucleotides outside the gene matches: 3. Germline V gene sequence: CDR1 SGDLS, CDR2 YYNGEE. The CDR3 is made up of 14 amino acids. This CDR3 is CASSRGGPSYEQYF. The DNA of the CDR3 is TGTGCCAGCAGCCGGGGGGGGCCCTCCTACGAGCAGTACTTC.